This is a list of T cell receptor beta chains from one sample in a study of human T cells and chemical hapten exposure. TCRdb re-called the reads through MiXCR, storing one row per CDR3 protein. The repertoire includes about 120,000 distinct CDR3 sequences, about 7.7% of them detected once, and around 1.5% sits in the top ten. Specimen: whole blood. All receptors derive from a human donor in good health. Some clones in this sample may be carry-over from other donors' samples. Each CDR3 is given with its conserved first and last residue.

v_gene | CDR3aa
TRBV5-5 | CASSSRGGPTYEQYF
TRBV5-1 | CASSRGESEQYF
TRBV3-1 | CASSQSTGRGKEAFF
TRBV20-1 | CSGGTSYEQYF
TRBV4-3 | CASSLSTGKDYGYTF
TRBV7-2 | CASSVMGQGYGYTF
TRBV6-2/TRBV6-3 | CASSLQGAQPQHF
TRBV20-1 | CSARPTSGGPYEQYF
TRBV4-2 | CASSQVGLAGTDTQYF
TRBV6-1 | CASSVRGAYGYTF
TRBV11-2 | CASSLDVSTSGEQFF
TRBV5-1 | CASSSWKSATDTQYF
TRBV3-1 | CASSQDPPDGGIGETQYF
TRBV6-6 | CASQSGSFNEKLFF
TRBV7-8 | CASSLSGLAGLQETQYF
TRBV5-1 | CASSQHLKETQYF
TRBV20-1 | CSVGDRGLSQPQHF
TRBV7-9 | CASSSWTGTLWSGANVLTF
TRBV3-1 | CASSQEAGSSYEQYF
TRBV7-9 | CASSTDGFQETQYF
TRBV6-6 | CASIQHSGTDTQYF
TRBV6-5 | CASSGPGQGYEKLFF
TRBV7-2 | CASSLAGTGLGYTF
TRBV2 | CASSQQGEETQYF
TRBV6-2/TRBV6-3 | CASTSDRGPFYEQYF
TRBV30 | CASTGTVDFYGYTF
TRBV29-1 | CSVDRDDITGGVPRGAFF
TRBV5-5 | CASSGTGDEQFF
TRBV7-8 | CASSPTRERREAFF
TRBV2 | CASSVPRELSSGNTIYF
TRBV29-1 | CSVISRGTYEQYF